This passage covers 27 T cell receptor beta chains from one sample sequenced in a study of T cell repertoires in cytomegalovirus infection. Their antigens remain unidentified. TCRdb re-called the reads with MiXCR, one entry per CDR3 protein. The sample includes some 920,000 distinct CDR3 sequences, around 30% of them seen just once. The sample in question was cultured CD8+ T cells from PBMCs, obtained from culture after CMV antigen stimulation. The receptors derive from a human donor in good health (CMV status not recorded). Some clones in this sample may be carry-over from other donors' samples.

This clonotype was found a few times. The gene calls are TRBV27 and TRBJ2-4; the D is unclear. The V end lost 3 bases, the J end lost 0 bases, and 9 bases lay between the germline ends. CDR1 MNHEY and CDR2 SMNVEV come from the germline V gene (reference sequence). The CDR3 has 15 residues. The DNA of the CDR3 is TGTGCCAGCAGTTTCTCTACCGTAGCCAAAAACATTCAGTACTTC. Encoded protein: CASSFSTVAKNIQYF.

This clonotype came up many times. The CDR3 DNA sequence: TGTGCCAGCACTCCGGGACAGGGCTATGGCTACACCTTC. Translated: CASTPGQGYGYTF. This sequence joins TRBV27 and TRBJ1-2; the match to TRBD1 covers 9 bases. The junction had 4 bases not matched to a gene; V was cut back by 7 bases and J by 4 bases. The CDR3 covers 13 residues. Germline V gene sequence: CDR1 MNHEY, CDR2 SMNVEV (reference sequence).

The V call is TRBV19, the J call TRBJ2-1; TRBD1 is a possible D gene (7 bases). V shed 5 bases and J shed 10 bases, with 24 bases lying between them. CDR3 length equals 16 residues. Germline loops: CDR1 LNHDA, CDR2 SQIVND (reference sequence). CDR3 coding DNA: TGTGCCAGTAGTTGGGGGGCGGACAGGCCCTATCGGGAGCAGTTCTTC. Its protein is CASSWGADRPYREQFF.

J is TRBJ1-2 and V is TRBV27; 8 nucleotides match TRBD1. There are 11 residues in the CDR3. Germline V CDR1 and CDR2: MNHEY, SMNVEV (reference sequence). The V gene end was trimmed by 8 bases and the J gene end by 8 bases; junction bases not matched to a gene: 4. The DNA for the CDR3 is TGTGCCAGCCAGGGGGCCGGGGGCTACACCTTC. Translated, it gives CASQGAGGYTF.

V gene TRBV6-6 combines with J gene TRBJ2-7, with D unclear. This CDR3 spans 15 amino acids. V lost 5 bases to trimming and J lost 2 bases, with 16 bases between them. Germline V gives CDR1 MNHNY, CDR2 SVGAGI (reference sequence). The CDR3 spells CASSTKQREPYEQYF. DNA of the CDR3: TGTGCCAGCAGTACCAAGCAAAGGGAACCCTACGAGCAGTACTTC.

V usage is TRBV19 and J usage is TRBJ1-1; TRBD1 matches 7 bases. CDR1 LNHDA and CDR2 SQIVND come from the germline V gene (reference sequence). This CDR3 is 15 amino acids long. V lost 7 bases and J lost 6; bases outside the gene matches: 14. The CDR3 DNA follows: TGTGCCAGTACCCAGGCAAGGGGGCTCGGCGCTGAAGCTTTCTTT. This gives the protein CASTQARGLGAEAFF.

This sequence joins TRBV24-1 and TRBJ2-1, with 12 bases that match TRBD1. Germline CDR1 and CDR2: KGHDR and SFDVKD. The CDR3 spans 15 residues. V lost 2 bases, J lost 8 bases, and 3 bases stayed unmatched. In DNA form, the CDR3 reads TGTGCCACCAGTGATTCCGGGACAGGGGGCGATGAGCAGTTCTTC. This gives the protein CATSDSGTGGDEQFF.

This clonotype has just a few counts. V is TRBV11-2 and J is TRBJ2-1; tentatively, D is TRBD2 (5 bases). V lost 6 bases and J lost 6, with 21 bases in between. Germline V lookup: CDR1 SGHAT, CDR2 FQNNGV. The CDR3 runs 16 residues. In DNA, the CDR3 is TGTGCCAGCAGTCTACTCGGCGGGCGTGGCCCCAATGAGCAGTTCTTC. Residues: CASSLLGGRGPNEQFF.

J is TRBJ2-5 and V is TRBV6-2 or TRBV6-3; 7 bases match TRBD2. This CDR3 contains 15 residues. J was trimmed by 6 bases and V by 5 bases; bases with no gene match: 12. Germline CDR1 MNHEY, CDR2 SVGEGT. The CDR3 here is CASSGSAGEQKTQYF. The CDR3, as DNA: TGTGCCAGCAGTGGTTCCGCGGGGGAACAAAAGACCCAGTACTTC.

This clonotype showed up just a few times. The rearrangement links TRBV6-6 to TRBJ1-3; D gene uncertain. CDR3 length: 12 amino acids. V dropped 7 bases and J dropped 10 bases, with 14 bases sitting between them. Germline CDR1 reads MNHNY; CDR2 reads SVGAGI (reference sequence). The CDR3 loop is CASITQGPTIYF. Written as DNA, the CDR3 is TGTGCCAGCATTACCCAAGGCCCGACCATATATTTT.

The CDR3 DNA is TGTGCCAGCAGCTCCGACAAGTACTACGAGCAGTACGTC. It codes for CASSSDKYYEQYV. The chain uses TRBV5-4 and TRBJ2-7, with D hard to call. Trimming left V 3 bases short and J 3 bases short, with 10 bases between. The germline CDR1 and CDR2 sequences are SGHNT and YYREEE (reference sequence). The CDR3 runs 13 residues.

The rearrangement links TRBV4-3 to TRBJ2-2; D might be TRBD2 (6 bases). The CDR3 is 16 residues long. The V gene lost 1 base and the J gene lost 5 bases, with 14 bases spanning the gap. The germline CDR1 and CDR2 sequences are LGHNA and YSLEER. The CDR3: CASSQAYSGITGELFF. The CDR3 DNA reads as TGCGCCAGCAGCCAAGCCTATAGCGGCATAACCGGGGAGCTGTTTTTT.

This clonotype was seen only a few times. The rearrangement joins TRBV7-2 to TRBJ2-2, with D possibly being TRBD2 (6 bases). This CDR3 comprises 18 residues. The V and J ends lost 3 bases and 0 bases respectively, with 17 bases between them. Germline V gene sequence: CDR1 SGHTA, CDR2 FQGNSA. CDR3 loop: CASSFDNRGYANTGELFF. CDR3 DNA sequence: TGTGCCAGCAGCTTCGATAATCGGGGGTACGCGAACACCGGGGAGCTGTTTTTT.

For this clonotype: A much more abundant neighbour one base away suggests this may be a read error. This chain uses TRBV7-9 with TRBJ2-1, with D unclear. CDR1 and CDR2 (germline): SEHNR, FQNEAQ (reference sequence). CDR3 length: 10 residues. V was trimmed by 7 bases and J by 6 bases, leaving 4 bases between them. This CDR3 reads CASTSNEQFF. CDR3 DNA sequence: TGTGCCAGCACCTCCAATGAGCAGTTCTTC.

This clonotype was seen only a few times. V and J are TRBV7-2 and TRBJ2-5; D is ambiguous. The CDR3 extends over 16 amino acids. Trimming took off 1 base at V and 4 bases at J, with 16 bases between the two ends. Germline CDR1 reads SGHTA; CDR2 reads FQGNSA. The DNA of the CDR3 is TGTGCCAGCAGCTTAGAGCTCTCGGCTAGGCCAGAGACCCAGTACTTC. Its translation: CASSLELSARPETQYF.

The V call is TRBV27, the J call TRBJ1-1; the D gene is possibly TRBD1 (5 bases). V was cut by 7 bases and J by 6 bases, with 18 bases left in between. The CDR3 is 14 amino acids. Per the germline V gene, CDR1 is MNHEY and CDR2 is SMNVEV (reference sequence). The chain's CDR3 is CASTPRRGRSEAFF. DNA of the CDR3: TGTGCCAGCACCCCCCGACGGGGGAGATCTGAAGCTTTCTTT.

This clonotype was detected only once. CDR3 in DNA: TGTGCCAGCAGCTCGAGGAACACTAGCGGAACGTACCAAGAGACCCAGTACTTC. Translation: CASSSRNTSGTYQETQYF. This chain connects TRBV7-2 to TRBJ2-5; TRBD2 aligns across 8 bases. The CDR3 extends over 18 amino acids. V dropped 4 bases and J dropped 0; count of bases not matched to a gene: 13. The germline CDR1 and CDR2 sequences are SGHTA and FQGNSA.

This chain connects TRBV28 to TRBJ2-7; TRBD2 matches at 10 bases. The CDR3 is 18 amino acids. The germline V gene has CDR1 MDHEN and CDR2 SYDVKM. The J segment lost 2 bases and the V segment lost 4 bases, leaving 14 bases of the junction unmatched. The CDR3 DNA reads as TGTGCCAGCAGTTCCCAAAAGGGGGTAGCGGGGGGTACCTACGAGCAGTACGTC. Translation gives CASSSQKGVAGGTYEQYV.

The chain has TRBV7-9 and TRBJ1-4; D gene ambiguous. Per germline, CDR1 SEHNR and CDR2 FQNEAQ (reference sequence). V was shortened by 1 base and J by 8 bases, with 8 bases between the two germline ends. This CDR3 has 13 residues. The CDR3 loop is CASSLDPEEKLFF. Written as DNA, the CDR3 is TGTGCCAGCAGCTTAGATCCGGAAGAAAAACTGTTTTTT.

V usage is TRBV9 and J usage is TRBJ1-1; TRBD1 is a possible D gene (5 bases). The germline V gene has CDR1 SGDLS and CDR2 YYNGEE. This CDR3 is built from 14 residues. V lost 4 bases and J lost 7, with 17 bases in between. CDR3: CASSLRPLGVEAFF. CDR3 DNA: TGTGCCAGCAGCCTCCGCCCTCTAGGGGTTGAAGCTTTCTTT.

The chain employs TRBV11-2 and TRBJ1-1, with 9 bases identical to TRBD1. The CDR3 runs to 14 residues. The trim removed 6 bases at V and 7 bases at J, leaving 9 bases unmatched. CDR1 and CDR2 (germline): SGHAT, FQNNGV. CDR3 region: CASRDTGGAYEAFF. The CDR3, as DNA: TGTGCCAGCAGAGATACAGGGGGCGCTTATGAAGCTTTCTTT.

This clonotype was detected only a few times. The chain is built from TRBV6-2 or TRBV6-3 and TRBJ2-1; 10 positions match TRBD2. Trimming cost V 5 bases and J 6 bases; bases outside gene matches: 4. CDR3 length equals 14 residues. Germline-derived CDR1 and CDR2 are MNHEY and SVGEGT. This CDR3 is CASSVSGGRNEQFF. For the CDR3, the DNA is TGTGCCAGCAGTGTTAGCGGGGGGCGCAATGAGCAGTTCTTC.

This clonotype was observed a few times. In DNA form, the CDR3 reads TGTGCCAGCAGTTCTCCTTTCAGTCTGGGGCCATCTAGAGAAAAAGAGACCCAGTACTTC. It translates to CASSSPFSLGPSREKETQYF. V and J are TRBV6-6 and TRBJ2-5, with D possibly matching TRBD1 (5 bases). V was trimmed by 4 bases and J by 3 bases, leaving 30 bases between them. In germline, CDR1 is MNHNY, CDR2 SVGAGI (reference sequence). This CDR3 spans 20 amino acids.

V and J are TRBV27 and TRBJ2-7; 7 bases are a match to TRBD1. The V segment lost 5 bases and the J segment 2 bases; nucleotides outside the gene matches: 3. This CDR3 has 13 residues. Germline V gives CDR1 MNHEY, CDR2 SMNVEV (reference sequence). For the CDR3, the DNA is TGTGCCAGCAGTCGACAGGGACCCTACGAGCAGTACTTC. Its translation is CASSRQGPYEQYF.

In this sample, this clonotype turned up a few times. The rearrangement links TRBV6-2 or TRBV6-3 to TRBJ2-7; TRBD2 matches 7 bases. The CDR3 runs 14 residues. Germline V gene data show CDR1 as MNHEY and CDR2 as SVGEGT. J lost 2 bases, V lost 2 bases, and 3 bases had no gene match. The CDR3 protein is CASSYAGLAYEQYV. In DNA, the CDR3 is TGTGCCAGCAGTTACGCCGGACTAGCCTACGAGCAGTACGTC.

This clonotype was recorded a few times. The chain couples TRBV20-1 to TRBJ2-1, with unresolved D. CDR1 and CDR2 from the germline V gene are DFQATT and SNEGSKA (reference sequence). The CDR3 sequence is 10 residues long. V was trimmed by 2 bases and J by 8 bases, leaving 4 bases between them. CDR3 sequence reads: CSARNYEQFF. DNA for the CDR3: TGCAGTGCTAGAAACTATGAGCAGTTCTTC.

The chain recombines TRBV29-1 with TRBJ2-3; TRBD2 matches at 8 bases. V lost 3 bases to trimming and J lost 7 bases; unmatched junction nucleotides: 9. CDR1 is SQVTM, CDR2 ANQGSEA, per germline. This CDR3 spans 14 amino acids. CDR3 protein: CSVDSSGFTNTQYF. The CDR3 DNA is TGCAGCGTTGATTCTAGCGGGTTTACGAATACGCAGTATTTT.